Presented here are 13 T cell receptor beta chains from one specimen sequenced in a study of T-cell reconstitution after alpha-beta-depleted transplantation in children. For TCRbeta, the library was prepared with unique molecular identifiers. MiXCR, run by TCRdb on the PCR reads, gives a single entry per CDR3 protein. The repertoire includes over 200,000 distinct CDR3 sequences, around 9.5% of them detected once, and around 6.2% sits in the top ten. Sequencing was performed on PBMCs from the stem cell graft donor, taken from the stem cell graft. The source of these receptors is a human donor who donated a stem cell graft to a child with acute lymphoblastic leukemia.

This clonotype was recorded a few times. This chain joins TRBV5-1 and TRBJ1-1, with 8 bases fitting TRBD1. The CDR3 sequence is 14 residues long. From germline, CDR1 is SGHRS and CDR2 YFSETQ. With V trimmed by 3 bases and J by 4 bases, 5 bases remained unmatched. The CDR3 is CASSSDRVGTEAFF. The CDR3 DNA is TGCGCCAGCAGCTCGGACAGGGTTGGCACTGAAGCTTTCTTT.

This rearrangement joins TRBV4-1 to TRBJ1-6; a weak D match, TRBD1 (5 bases). Deletions cut 1 base from V and 10 bases from J, with 17 bases between. Looked up from germline, CDR1 is MGHRA and CDR2 is YSYEKL. This CDR3 spans 16 amino acids. The CDR3 region is CASSQAGAPPGSPLHF. DNA of the CDR3: TGCGCCAGCAGCCAAGCCGGGGCCCCTCCGGGGTCACCCCTCCACTTT.

This clonotype has more than one count but fewer than ten. This sequence joins TRBV5-1 and TRBJ1-1; D perhaps matches TRBD1 (5 bases). The germline V and J ends were trimmed by 4 bases and 8 bases, with 24 bases remaining between them. The length of the CDR3 is 16 residues. CDR1 and CDR2 (germline): SGHRS, YFSETQ. The CDR3 DNA follows: TGCGCCAGCAGCGAAAGCGGGAGGGGCGATGGCCTCGAAGCTTTCTTT. This encodes CASSESGRGDGLEAFF.

In its sample, this clonotype was seen a few times. The rearrangement uses TRBV30 and TRBJ2-7; D may be TRBD2 (6 bases). The CDR3 has 13 residues. Germline V gene data show CDR1 as GTSNPN and CDR2 as SVGIG (reference sequence). Deletions cut 2 bases from V and 0 bases from J, with 8 bases between. The CDR3 protein is CAWSIAVSYEQYF. The DNA of the CDR3 is TGTGCCTGGAGTATAGCGGTCTCCTACGAGCAGTACTTC.

CDR3 bases: TGTGCCAGCAGCTTAGGGCAGGGAGGAGAAGACGGCTACACCTTC. The encoded protein is CASSLGQGGEDGYTF. The chain carries TRBV7-9 and TRBJ1-2; D might be TRBD1 (5 bases). In germline, CDR1 is SEHNR, CDR2 FQNEAQ (reference sequence). Trimming removed 1 base from V and 8 bases from J, with 17 bases in between. This CDR3 is 15 amino acids long.

This clonotype was counted between two and nine times. The gene calls are TRBV7-2 and TRBJ1-1; 10 positions agree with TRBD1. V gave up 4 bases and J gave up 4 bases; unmatched junction bases: 3. The CDR3 has 14 amino acids. CDR1 and CDR2 (germline): SGHTA, FQGNSA. CDR3 sequence (DNA): TGTGCCAGCAGCTCGGACAGGGGGACCACTGAAGCTTTCTTT. Its translation is CASSSDRGTTEAFF.

The chain's CDR3 is CASSPGQGGRTEAFF. The CDR3, as DNA: TGTGCCAGCAGTCCTGGACAGGGGGGAAGAACTGAAGCTTTCTTT. This chain uses TRBV6-1 with TRBJ1-1; 10 bases align to TRBD1. Trimming removed 5 bases from V and 5 bases from J; junction bases left unmatched: 8. Germline V gives CDR1 MNHNS, CDR2 SASEGT. This CDR3 region has 15 residues.

The sample holds many counts of this clonotype. The V and J genes are TRBV5-5 and TRBJ2-7; TRBD2 might be the D (5 bases). CDR1 SGHKS and CDR2 YYEKEE come from the germline V gene (reference sequence). The CDR3 spans 11 residues. V gave up 2 bases and J gave up 5 bases, with 5 bases separating them. The CDR3 DNA follows: TGTGCCAGCAGCTTCGGGGACGAGCAGTACTTC. Translated, it gives CASSFGDEQYF.

This clonotype came up a few times. V usage is TRBV5-1 and J usage is TRBJ2-7, with D tentatively TRBD2 (5 bases). V was trimmed by 4 bases and J by 5 bases, leaving 16 bases between them. Germline CDR1 is SGHRS and CDR2 is YFSETQ. This CDR3 spans 14 amino acids. Here the CDR3 reads CASSAGLLGDEQYF. Written as DNA, the CDR3 is TGCGCCAGCAGCGCTGGACTGCTGGGCGACGAGCAGTACTTC.

The table lists this clonotype with many counts. V is TRBV29-1 and J is TRBJ2-1; D gene ambiguous. The V end was cut by 7 bases, the J end by 5 bases, with 9 bases between. Germline V lookup: CDR1 SQVTM, CDR2 ANQGSEA. The CDR3 contains 11 residues. The DNA for the CDR3 is TGCAGCGCCTCTCTAGACAATGAGCAGTTCTTC. This translates into CSASLDNEQFF.

V and J are TRBV7-2 and TRBJ2-1; maybe TRBD2 (7 bases). Germline loops: CDR1 SGHTA, CDR2 FQGNSA. The length of the CDR3 is 16 residues. Trimming pared 5 bases from V and 3 bases from J, leaving 17 bases between. The CDR3 region is CASSASPGGYYNEQFF. DNA of the CDR3: TGTGCCAGCAGCGCTAGTCCGGGGGGCTACTACAATGAGCAGTTCTTC.

This clonotype has at least ten counts. This chain links TRBV6-1 with TRBJ2-1; D gene ambiguous. Germline V gene sequence: CDR1 MNHNS, CDR2 SASEGT. Trimming stripped 0 bases from V and 6 bases from J, with 9 bases between. CDR3 length: 14 residues. CDR3 nucleotide sequence: TGTGCCAGCAGTGAAGCGTGGATGGGCAATGAGCAGTTCTTC. Translation gives CASSEAWMGNEQFF.

The V call is TRBV12-3 or TRBV12-4, the J call TRBJ1-1, with D possibly matching TRBD1 (5 bases). This CDR3 contains 15 residues. Trimming stripped 6 bases from V and 2 bases from J, with 16 bases between. Here the CDR3 DNA reads TGTGCCAGCAGACCCCCGGGGACGGGAAACACTGAAGCTTTCTTT. It yields the protein CASRPPGTGNTEAFF.